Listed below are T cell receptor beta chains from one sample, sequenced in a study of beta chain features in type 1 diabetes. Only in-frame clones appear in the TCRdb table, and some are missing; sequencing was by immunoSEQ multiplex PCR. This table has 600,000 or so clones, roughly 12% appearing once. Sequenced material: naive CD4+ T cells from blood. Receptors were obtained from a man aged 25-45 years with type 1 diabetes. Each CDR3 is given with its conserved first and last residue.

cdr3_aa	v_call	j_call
CASNRGYEQYF	TRBV28	TRBJ2-7
CASSVVGAGGADTQYF	TRBV9	TRBJ2-3
CSGAPGLGEQYF	TRBV29-1	TRBJ2-7
CASSLAGNTIYF	TRBV13	TRBJ1-3
CSVSDGYSNQPQHF	TRBV29-1	TRBJ1-5
CAWRDDRDSLGSYNSPLHF	TRBV30	TRBJ1-6
CASSLIGDEQYF	TRBV28	TRBJ2-7
CASSSEEVPKFF	TRBV7-9	TRBJ2-1
CASSPDREALDTQYF	TRBV5-1	TRBJ2-3
CASSVAGTGGTEAFF	TRBV9	TRBJ1-1
CASSQVVQGAREQYF	TRBV4-2	TRBJ2-7
CASSLEGLILNTDTQYF	TRBV11-2	TRBJ2-3
CASSFPPGELFF	TRBV27	TRBJ2-2
CASGLGTGGLETQYF	TRBV12-5	TRBJ2-5
CAWRGDGGSAHYGYTF	TRBV30	TRBJ1-2
CAISESWLKGYTF	TRBV10-3	TRBJ1-2
CASSLASGPTNEKLFF	TRBV5-1	TRBJ1-4
CSVGVNTGELFF	TRBV29-1	TRBJ2-2
CASSLTGGSYNSPLHF	TRBV13	TRBJ1-6
CASSWDGRSGANVLTF	TRBV6-5	TRBJ2-6
CASSLGRNEQFF	TRBV7-6	TRBJ2-1
CASSLEQGSYNEQFF	TRBV5-1	TRBJ2-1
CASSSQGEEPQHF	TRBV19	TRBJ1-5
CASSIGAGTGEETQYF	TRBV7-2	TRBJ2-5
CASTDRVEAYEQYF	TRBV6-6	TRBJ2-7
CASSARETEAFF	TRBV18	TRBJ1-1
CASSFGGNQPQHF	TRBV11-2	TRBJ1-5
CASSLEVRREYGYTF	TRBV5-6	TRBJ1-2
CASSDRSYGDEKLFF	TRBV9	TRBJ1-4